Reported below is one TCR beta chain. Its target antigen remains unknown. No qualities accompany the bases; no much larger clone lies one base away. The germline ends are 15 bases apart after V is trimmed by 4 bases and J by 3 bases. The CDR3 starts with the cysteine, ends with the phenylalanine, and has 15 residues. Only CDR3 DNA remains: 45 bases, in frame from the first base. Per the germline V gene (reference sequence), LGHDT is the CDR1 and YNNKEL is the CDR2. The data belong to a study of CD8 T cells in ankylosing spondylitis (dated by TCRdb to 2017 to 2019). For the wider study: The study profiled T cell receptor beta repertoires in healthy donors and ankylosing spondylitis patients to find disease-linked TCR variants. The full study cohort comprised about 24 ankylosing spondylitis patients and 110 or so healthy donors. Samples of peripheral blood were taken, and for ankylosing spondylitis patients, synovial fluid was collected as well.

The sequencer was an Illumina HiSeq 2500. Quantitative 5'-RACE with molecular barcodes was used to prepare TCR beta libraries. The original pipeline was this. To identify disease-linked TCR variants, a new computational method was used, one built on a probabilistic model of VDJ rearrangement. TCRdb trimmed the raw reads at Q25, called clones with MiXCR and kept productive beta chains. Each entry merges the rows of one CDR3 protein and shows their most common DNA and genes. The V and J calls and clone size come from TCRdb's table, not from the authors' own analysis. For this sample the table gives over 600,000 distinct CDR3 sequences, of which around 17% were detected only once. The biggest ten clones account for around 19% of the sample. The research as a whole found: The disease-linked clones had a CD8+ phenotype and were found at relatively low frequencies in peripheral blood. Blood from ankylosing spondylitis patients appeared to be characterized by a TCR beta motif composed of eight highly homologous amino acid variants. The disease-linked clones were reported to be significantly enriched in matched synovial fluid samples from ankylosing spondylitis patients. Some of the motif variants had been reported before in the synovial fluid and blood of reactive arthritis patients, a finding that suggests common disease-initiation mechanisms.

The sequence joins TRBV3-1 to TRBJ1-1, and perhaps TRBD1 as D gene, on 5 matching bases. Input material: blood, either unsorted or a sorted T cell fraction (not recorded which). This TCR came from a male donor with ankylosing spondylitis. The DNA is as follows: TGTGCCAGCAGCCCCGGGACCAAGGGGTACACTGAAGCTTTCTTT. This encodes CASSPGTKGYTEAFF.